This passage covers 26 T cell receptor beta chains from one sample sequenced in a study of response to subunit inactivated influenza vaccine. One entry per CDR3 protein results from TCRdb running MiXCR on the RT-PCR reads. The data contain 650,000 to 800,000 distinct CDR3 sequences, approximately 15% of them seen just once; the ten biggest clones take up less than 9%. Sequenced here: PBMCs from blood, sampled 14 to 15 days before vaccination. The origin of the receptors is a man aged 50-59 years who received an inactivated influenza vaccine.

This clonotype was recorded a few times. The chain recombines TRBV30 with TRBJ1-1; D remains unclear. The germline V and J ends were trimmed by 1 base and 1 base, with 10 bases remaining between them. The CDR3 spans 14 residues. Germline CDR1 and CDR2: GTSNPN and SVGIG (reference sequence). The CDR3 DNA reads TGTGCCTGGAGTGACGCCGGAAGGAACACTGAAGCTTTCTTT. This gives the protein CAWSDAGRNTEAFF.

This sequence joins TRBV7-9 and TRBJ2-7; no clear D gene. The V and J ends lost 5 bases and 0 bases respectively, with 11 bases between them. This CDR3 comprises 14 residues. The germline CDR1 and CDR2 sequences are SEHNR and FQNEAQ (reference sequence). The CDR3 protein is CASSPREPSYEQYF. CDR3 bases: TGTGCCAGCAGCCCTAGAGAACCCTCCTACGAGCAGTACTTC.

The chain links TRBV5-1 to TRBJ2-4; 8 bases are shared with TRBD1. Germline lookup yields CDR1 SGHRS and CDR2 YFSETQ. The length of the CDR3 is 15 residues. Trimming cost V 8 bases and J 7 bases; bases outside gene matches: 14. CDR3 bases: TGCGCCAGTAGCCCCGAGACAGGGGCGGCGAACATTCAGTACTTC. Its translation is CASSPETGAANIQYF.

The chain recombines TRBV20-1 with TRBJ1-6; weak D call: TRBD1 (5 bases). CDR3 length: 13 residues. Trimming left V 5 bases short and J 8 bases short, with 13 bases between. Germline CDR1 and CDR2: DFQATT and SNEGSKA (reference sequence). The CDR3 region has the DNA TGCAGTGCTCCGGGGGTTACCGATTCACCCCTCCACTTT. Translating it yields CSAPGVTDSPLHF.

V gene TRBV18 combines with J gene TRBJ2-7, with 9 bases aligning to TRBD2. Unmatched junction bases numbered 14, after V lost 6 bases and J lost 2 bases. The germline CDR1 and CDR2 sequences are KGHSH and LQKENI. CDR3 length: 17 amino acids. CDR3 region: CASSHERGLAVAYEQYF. CDR3 nucleotides: TGTGCCAGCTCTCATGAGAGGGGACTAGCCGTAGCCTACGAGCAGTACTTC.

The chain uses TRBV29-1 and TRBJ1-2; 8 bases align to TRBD1. CDR1 is SQVTM, CDR2 ANQGSEA, per germline. CDR3 length: 17 residues. V lost 4 bases to trimming and J lost 8 bases; unmatched junction nucleotides: 21. CDR3 sequence: CSVGAGPSRDRRKGYTF. The CDR3 bases are TGCAGCGTTGGGGCGGGGCCTAGTCGGGACAGGAGAAAGGGCTACACCTTC. Complete variable domain (other parts from reference TRBV29-1 and TRBJ1-2): SAVISQKPSRDICQRGTSLTIQCQVDSQVTMMFWYRQQPGQSLTLIATANQGSEATYESGFVIDKFPISRPNLTFSTLTVSNMSPEDSSIYLCSVGAGPSRDRRKGYTFGSGTRLTVV.

This clonotype appeared a few times. The chain is built from TRBV5-1 and TRBJ2-3; D is unclear. The germline gives CDR1 SGHRS, CDR2 YFSETQ. Trimming removed 5 bases from V and 2 bases from J, with 9 bases in between. The CDR3 is 13 residues long. DNA of the CDR3: TGCGCCAGCAGAATATTTCACACAGATACGCAGTATTTT. Encoded protein: CASRIFHTDTQYF. Variable domain in full (rest from reference TRBV5-1 and TRBJ2-3): KAGVTQTPRYLIKTRGQQVTLSCSPISGHRSVSWYQQTPGQGLQFLFEYFSETQRNKGNFPGRFSGRQFSNSRSEMNVSTLELGDSALYLCASRIFHTDTQYFGPGTRLTVL.

The V gene is TRBV4-2, the J gene TRBJ2-4, with 10 positions matching TRBD1. Per germline, CDR1 LGHNA and CDR2 YNFKEQ. Trimming cost V 1 base and J 3 bases; bases outside gene matches: 3. CDR3 size: 16 residues. CDR3 residues: CASSQGDRGVKNIQYF. For the CDR3, the DNA is TGTGCCAGCAGCCAAGGGGACAGGGGTGTCAAAAACATTCAGTACTTC.

This clonotype has more than one count but fewer than ten. The chain links TRBV12-3 or TRBV12-4 to TRBJ2-5; D call uncertain. The ends were cut back, 3 bases at V and 1 base at J, with 9 bases in the middle. The CDR3 has 14 residues. CDR3 in amino acids: CASSFSQVQETQYF. DNA of the CDR3: TGTGCCAGCAGTTTTAGCCAGGTCCAAGAGACCCAGTACTTC.

Worth noting for this clonotype: This could be a read error, since a much larger clone is one nucleotide away. The V and J genes are TRBV5-1 and TRBJ1-4, with D possibly being TRBD1 (5 bases). The CDR3 consists of 15 residues. CDR1 SGHRS and CDR2 YFSETQ come from the germline V gene. Trimming removed 3 bases from V and 7 bases from J, with 16 bases in between. The CDR3 reads CASSSDGARGEKLFF. Written as DNA, the CDR3 is TGCGCCAGCAGCTCGGATGGGGCCCGAGGTGAAAAACTGTTTTTT.

This clonotype was found a few times. This chain links TRBV6-1 with TRBJ1-5; D possibly corresponds to TRBD1 (6 bases). This CDR3 comprises 14 residues. Per the germline V gene, CDR1 is MNHNS and CDR2 is SASEGT. The germline V and J ends were trimmed by 3 bases and 0 bases, with 6 bases remaining between them. The CDR3 loop is CASSEDSSNQPQHF. Here the CDR3 DNA reads TGTGCCAGCAGTGAGGACAGTAGCAATCAGCCCCAGCATTTT.

The CDR3, as DNA: TGTGCCAGCAGCTTTCTGCAGACTCCTAATGAAAAACTGTTTTTT. It translates to CASSFLQTPNEKLFF. The genes are TRBV7-9 and TRBJ1-4; no clear D gene. The ends were cut back, 3 bases at V and 3 bases at J, with 11 bases in the middle. The CDR3 extends over 15 amino acids. Germline lookup yields CDR1 SEHNR and CDR2 FQNEAQ (reference sequence).

In its sample, this clonotype was seen a few times. The DNA for the CDR3 is TGCAGCGTTGCCGACCCGCTGAGAATCTACGAGCAGTACTTC. Residues: CSVADPLRIYEQYF. The V call is TRBV29-1, the J call TRBJ2-7; D unresolved. Germline CDR1 SQVTM, CDR2 ANQGSEA. The CDR3 consists of 14 residues. Between the trimmed V and J ends, which lost 4 bases and 3 bases, there was a span of 16 bases.

The CDR3: CSVLRGRFHNEQFF. The CDR3 coding sequence is TGCAGTGTTCTGAGGGGCCGATTTCACAATGAGCAGTTCTTC. The rearrangement joins TRBV20-1 to TRBJ2-1, with D perhaps being TRBD1 or TRBD2 (5 bases each). Trimming pared 7 bases from V and 5 bases from J, leaving 18 bases between. The CDR3 has 14 residues. The germline V gene encodes CDR1 DFQATT and CDR2 SNEGSKA (reference sequence).

This clonotype came up a few times. V gene TRBV6-1 combines with J gene TRBJ2-7; D may be TRBD1 or TRBD2 (5 bases each). V lost 5 bases and J lost 3, with 14 bases in between. Germline-derived CDR1 and CDR2 are MNHNS and SASEGT. The CDR3 loop spans 14 amino acids. CDR3 nucleotide sequence: TGTGCCAGCAGTAGGGACGGGCCTCACTACGAGCAGTACTTC. Amino acid sequence: CASSRDGPHYEQYF.

In this sample, this clonotype turned up many times. The rearrangement uses TRBV20-1 and TRBJ1-1; the D gene is possibly TRBD1 (6 bases). V was trimmed by 3 bases and J by 1 base, leaving 9 bases between them. The CDR3 is 13 amino acids. CDR1 is DFQATT and CDR2 is SNEGSKA in the germline V gene (reference sequence). The CDR3 DNA reads TGCAGTGCTAGCCCCAGGGGGAACACTGAAGCTTTCTTT. It yields the protein CSASPRGNTEAFF.

V and J are TRBV6-1 and TRBJ2-7; 7 nucleotides line up with TRBD2. Germline lookup yields CDR1 MNHNS and CDR2 SASEGT. The CDR3 loop spans 14 amino acids. The trim removed 5 bases at V and 6 bases at J, leaving 10 bases unmatched. The CDR3 loop is CASSRSGTIAEQYF. The DNA for the CDR3 is TGTGCCAGCAGTAGGTCCGGGACTATAGCCGAGCAGTACTTC.

Here the CDR3 DNA reads TGCGCCAGCAGCCGGGGTGGGTGGGAACAGCGGAATTCACCCCTCCACTTT. Protein sequence: CASSRGGWEQRNSPLHF. The chain recombines TRBV5-1 with TRBJ1-6; D gene uncertain. CDR3 length: 17 amino acids. Germline V gene sequence: CDR1 SGHRS, CDR2 YFSETQ. With 4 bases removed from V and 7 bases from J, the gap between germline ends came to 21 bases.

This clonotype was seen many times. The chain employs TRBV12-3 or TRBV12-4 and TRBJ2-2; 8 bases align to TRBD1. V shed 6 bases, J shed 7 bases, and the junction held 4 bases outside the gene matches. The CDR3 consists of 13 residues. The CDR3 region is CASRRTGFGELFF. In nucleotides, the CDR3 is TGTGCCAGCAGAAGGACAGGGTTCGGGGAGCTGTTTTTT.

Only a few counts were recorded for this clonotype. The chain has TRBV6-2 or TRBV6-3 and TRBJ1-5, with 8 bases lining up with TRBD1. Germline CDR1 is MNHEY and CDR2 is SVGEGT. Trimming removed 5 bases from V and 7 bases from J; junction bases left unmatched: 10. The CDR3 loop spans 15 amino acids. This CDR3 reads CASSPQTGVWQPQHF. The CDR3 nucleotides are TGTGCCAGCAGTCCACAGACAGGGGTATGGCAGCCCCAGCATTTT.

V usage is TRBV20-1 and J usage is TRBJ1-1, with D possibly being TRBD1 (5 bases). The germline V and J ends were trimmed by 3 bases and 0 bases, with 11 bases remaining between them. This CDR3 has 14 amino acids. The V gene's germline CDR1 is DFQATT and CDR2 SNEGSKA (reference sequence). CDR3 nucleotides: TGCAGTGCTAGGGCAGGGCGCATGAACACTGAAGCTTTCTTT. Its translation is CSARAGRMNTEAFF.

This clonotype was picked up many times. This chain uses TRBV10-3 with TRBJ2-3; the match to TRBD2 covers 9 bases. Germline CDR1 ENHRY, CDR2 SYGVKD. Trimming took 3 bases from V and 3 from J; bases not matched to a gene: 7. The CDR3 consists of 16 residues. CDR3 amino acids: CAISERRRGGTDTQYF. CDR3 bases: TGTGCCATCAGTGAACGGAGGCGGGGGGGGACAGATACGCAGTATTTT.

This clonotype was detected only a few times. This chain connects TRBV20-1 to TRBJ1-2, with TRBD1 matching 8 bases. Trimming took 3 bases from V and 4 from J; bases not matched to a gene: 4. This CDR3 has 13 residues. Germline CDR1 reads DFQATT; CDR2 reads SNEGSKA (reference sequence). The CDR3 bases are TGCAGTGCTAGGGACAGGGTTAGCTATGGCTACACCTTC. Protein product: CSARDRVSYGYTF.

In this sample, this clonotype turned up a few times. V usage is TRBV7-9 and J usage is TRBJ2-1; 7 nucleotides align to TRBD2. Looked up from germline, CDR1 is SEHNR and CDR2 is FQNEAQ (reference sequence). After removal of 7 bases from V and 4 bases from J, the junction contained 7 bases not matched to a gene. CDR3 length: 14 amino acids. As DNA, the CDR3 is TGTGCCAGCAAGGGGAGGGTAGCTTACAATGAGCAGTTCTTC. Translation: CASKGRVAYNEQFF. The variable domain in full, with the rest retrieved from reference TRBV7-9 and TRBJ2-1, is DTGVSQNPRHKITKRGQNVTFRCDPISEHNRLYWYRQTLGQGPEFLTYFQNEAQLEKSRLLSDRFSAERPKGSFSTLEIQRTEQGDSAMYLCASKGRVAYNEQFFGPGTRLTVL.

This clonotype was counted between two and nine times. This sequence joins TRBV12-3 or TRBV12-4 and TRBJ2-2, with TRBD1 matching over 8 bases. This CDR3 spans 16 amino acids. Germline trimming cut 9 bases from V and 4 bases from J; bases unmatched to any gene: 13. Here the CDR3 reads CASSGQGLRGTGELFF. The CDR3 DNA reads as TGTGCCAGTAGTGGACAGGGATTGAGGGGCACCGGGGAGCTGTTTTTT.

The chain couples TRBV7-9 to TRBJ2-1, with TRBD2 as a possible D gene (5 bases). The V gene's germline CDR1 is SEHNR and CDR2 FQNEAQ (reference sequence). The CDR3 covers 13 residues. Trimming took 2 bases from V and 10 from J, leaving 12 bases between them. For the CDR3, the DNA is TGTGCCAGCAGCTTAAATAGGGCGGGCGAGCAGTTCTTC. Protein sequence: CASSLNRAGEQFF.